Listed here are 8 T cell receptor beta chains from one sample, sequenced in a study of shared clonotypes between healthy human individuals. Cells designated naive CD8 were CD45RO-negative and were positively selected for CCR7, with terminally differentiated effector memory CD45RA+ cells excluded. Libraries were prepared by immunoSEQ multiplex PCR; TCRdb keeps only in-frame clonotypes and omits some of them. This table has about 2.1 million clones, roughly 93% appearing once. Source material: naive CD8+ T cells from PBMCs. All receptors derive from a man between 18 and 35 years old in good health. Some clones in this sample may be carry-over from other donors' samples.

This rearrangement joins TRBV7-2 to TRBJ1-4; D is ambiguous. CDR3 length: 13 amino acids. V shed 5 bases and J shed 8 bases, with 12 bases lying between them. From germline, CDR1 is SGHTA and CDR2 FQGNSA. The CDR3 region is CASSPPLEEKLFF. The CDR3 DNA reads TGTGCCAGCAGCCCCCCCCTTGAAGAAAAACTGTTTTTT.

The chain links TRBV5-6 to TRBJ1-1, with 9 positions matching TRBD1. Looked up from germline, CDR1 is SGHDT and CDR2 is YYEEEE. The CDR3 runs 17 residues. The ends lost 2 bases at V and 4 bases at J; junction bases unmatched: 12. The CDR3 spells CASSLRTGAWEGTEAFF. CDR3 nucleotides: TGTGCCAGCAGCTTAAGGACAGGGGCTTGGGAGGGCACTGAAGCTTTCTTT.

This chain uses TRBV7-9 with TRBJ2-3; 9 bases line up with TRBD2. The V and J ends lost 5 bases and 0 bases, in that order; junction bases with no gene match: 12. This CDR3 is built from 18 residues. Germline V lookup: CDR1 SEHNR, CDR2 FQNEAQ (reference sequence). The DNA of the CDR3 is TGTGCCAGCAGCCCTAGCTCCGGACTAGCGAGGAGCACAGATACGCAGTATTTT. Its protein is CASSPSSGLARSTDTQYF.

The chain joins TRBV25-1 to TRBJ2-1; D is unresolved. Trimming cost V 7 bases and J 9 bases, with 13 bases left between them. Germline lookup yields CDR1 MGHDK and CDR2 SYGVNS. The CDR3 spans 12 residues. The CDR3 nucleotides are TGTGCCAGCACCAAAGACGGCGGTGAGCAGTTCTTC. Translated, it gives CASTKDGGEQFF. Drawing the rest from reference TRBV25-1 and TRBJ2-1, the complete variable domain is EADIYQTPRYLVIGTGKKITLECSQTMGHDKMYWYQQDPGMELHLIHYSYGVNSTEKGDLSSESTVSRIRTEHFPLTLESARPSHTSQYLCASTKDGGEQFFGPGTRLTVL.

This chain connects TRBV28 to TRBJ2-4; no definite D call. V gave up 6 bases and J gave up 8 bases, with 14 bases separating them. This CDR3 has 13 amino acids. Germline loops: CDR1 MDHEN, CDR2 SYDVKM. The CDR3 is CASSPPFRDIQYF. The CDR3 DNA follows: TGTGCCAGCAGCCCACCCTTTAGGGACATTCAGTACTTC.

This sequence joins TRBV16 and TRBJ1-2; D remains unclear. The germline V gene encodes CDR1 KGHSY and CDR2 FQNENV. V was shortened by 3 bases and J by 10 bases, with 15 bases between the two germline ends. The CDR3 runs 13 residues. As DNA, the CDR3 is TGTGCCAGCAGCCATTACGAGCAGGCGGACTACACCTTC. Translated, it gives CASSHYEQADYTF.

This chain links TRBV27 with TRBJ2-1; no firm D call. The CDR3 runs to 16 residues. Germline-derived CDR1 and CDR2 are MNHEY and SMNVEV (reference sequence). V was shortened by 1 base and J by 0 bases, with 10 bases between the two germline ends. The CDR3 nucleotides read TGTGCCAGCAGTTTATATTGGGAAAGCTCCTACAATGAGCAGTTCTTC. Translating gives CASSLYWESSYNEQFF.

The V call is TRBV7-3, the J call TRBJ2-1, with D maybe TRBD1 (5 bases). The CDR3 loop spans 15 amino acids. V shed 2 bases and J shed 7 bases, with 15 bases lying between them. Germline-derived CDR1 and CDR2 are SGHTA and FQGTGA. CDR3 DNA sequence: TGTGCCAGCAGCTTAGCGACAGCCTCGTGGAATGAGCAGTTCTTC. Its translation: CASSLATASWNEQFF.